This note documents a single T cell receptor beta chain sequence. Treatment given: roughly 20 received Ad26.COV2.S at low or high dose, single or two shots; 5 received placebo; per-sample allocation not given. Sample collection was performed on day 63 after the first vaccine or placebo injection. Produced via immunoSEQ multiplex PCR; TCRdb's table is partial and in-frame only. Seen here are 250,000 to 300,000 clones, about 89% observed once, and the top ten hold about 3.6%. J gave up 9 bases and V 7 bases, and 5 bases lay outside the gene matches. The CDR3 has 12 amino acids. The germline CDR1 and CDR2 sequences are SQVTM and ANQGSEA. The record originates from a study of Ad26.COV2.S vaccination and SARS-CoV-2 variants. On the study more broadly: Donor participated within the Ad26.COV2.S arm of the COV1001 trial. In the study, Ad26.COV2.S was injected intramuscularly once, or twice 56 days apart.

The receptor was derived from a person aged 18 to 59 who received the Ad26.COV2.S COVID-19 vaccine or a placebo. The chain carries TRBV29-1 and TRBJ2-1; 11 bases are shared with TRBD2. Specimen: peripheral blood, collected in a trial of Ad26.COV2.S vaccine versus placebo. This CDR3 reads CSGTSGSFEQFF. DNA for the CDR3: TGCAGCGGAACTAGCGGGAGTTTTGAGCAGTTCTTC.